These 21 T cell receptor beta chains were all obtained from the same sample, sequenced in a study of graft-versus-host responses after intestinal transplantation. Assay: immunoSEQ multiplex PCR; the TCRdb copy retains only in-frame clones and omits some. This table has around 100,000 clones, more than 75% appearing once. No antigen has been assigned to these receptors. This sample comprised unstimulated CD4+ T cells sorted from spleen or lymph node cells, obtained before transplant. The receptors stem from a human donor who was the organ donor for an intestinal transplant.

V is TRBV5-1 and J is TRBJ1-1; D call uncertain. V lost 6 bases, J lost 0 bases, and 12 bases lay in between. Germline V gene sequence: CDR1 SGHRS, CDR2 YFSETQ. The CDR3 has 14 residues. The CDR3: CASTRRELNTEAFF. The CDR3 coding sequence is TGCGCCAGCACCCGAAGGGAATTGAACACTGAAGCTTTCTTT.

The rearrangement uses TRBV5-5 and TRBJ2-3; the D call may be TRBD1 or TRBD2 (6 bases each). Germline V gene data show CDR1 as SGHKS and CDR2 as YYEKEE (reference sequence). The CDR3 contains 15 residues. V was cut by 4 bases and J by 3 bases, with 15 bases left in between. The CDR3 loop is CASSLTGGRTDTQYF. DNA of the CDR3: TGTGCCAGCAGCCTAACCGGGGGCAGGACAGATACGCAGTATTTT. The full variable domain, its missing parts supplied by reference TRBV5-5 and TRBJ2-3, is DAGVTQSPTHLIKTRGQQVTLRCSPISGHKSVSWYQQVLGQGPQFIFQYYEKEERGRGNFPDRFSARQFPNYSSELNVNALLLGDSALYLCASSLTGGRTDTQYFGPGTRLTVL.

V and J are TRBV30 and TRBJ1-6; D is undetermined. Germline V lookup: CDR1 GTSNPN, CDR2 SVGIG (reference sequence). The CDR3 has 16 residues. V was trimmed by 4 bases and J by 0 bases, leaving 13 bases between them. This CDR3 is CAWTDTSGSYNSPLHF. In nucleotides, the CDR3 is TGTGCCTGGACTGACACCTCAGGCTCCTATAATTCACCCCTCCACTTT.

The chain uses TRBV6-5 and TRBJ1-3; D uncertain. Germline V gene lookup returns CDR1 MNHEY and CDR2 SVGAGI. The CDR3 runs 14 residues. Trimming removed 7 bases from V and 8 bases from J, with 18 bases in between. Here the CDR3 DNA reads TGTGCCAGCACCAAACGCGGCCAGTGGGACACCATATATTTT. It encodes CASTKRGQWDTIYF.

J is TRBJ1-1 and V is TRBV28; 7 nucleotides agree with TRBD1. After removal of 8 bases from V and 3 bases from J, the junction contained 3 bases not matched to a gene. CDR1 MDHEN and CDR2 SYDVKM come from the germline V gene. The CDR3 covers 12 residues. The CDR3 here is CASRQGYTEAFF. The CDR3 nucleotides read TGTGCCAGCCGACAGGGATACACTGAAGCTTTCTTT.

V and J are TRBV10-3 and TRBJ1-2; D unclear. V lost 3 bases and J 3 bases, leaving 8 bases between the germline ends. Per germline, CDR1 ENHRY and CDR2 SYGVKD. This CDR3 contains 13 residues. The DNA of the CDR3 is TGTGCCATCAGTGAACAGAGCTACTATGGCTACACCTTC. Encoded protein: CAISEQSYYGYTF.

This clone was found a few times. The J gene is TRBJ1-6, the V gene TRBV6-5, with D uncertain. The V end was cut by 2 bases, the J end by 4 bases, with 9 bases between. Germline V CDR1 and CDR2: MNHEY, SVGAGI. This CDR3 is 15 amino acids long. The CDR3 region is CASSYGAGYNSPLHF. The CDR3 DNA sequence: TGTGCCAGCAGTTACGGCGCCGGTTATAATTCACCCCTCCACTTT.

V and J are TRBV2 and TRBJ1-1; 12 positions agree with TRBD1. This CDR3 has 15 residues. CDR1 is SNHLY, CDR2 FYNNEI, per germline. Losses at the gene ends were 4 bases for V and 8 bases for J; bases not matched to a gene: 8. The DNA for the CDR3 is TGTGCCAGCAGTGCCTACAGAGGGACAGGGGGCGAAGCTTTCTTT. The encoded protein is CASSAYRGTGGEAFF.

V is TRBV6-1 and J is TRBJ1-1; D is unresolved. Trimming shortened V by 7 bases and J by 5 bases, and 17 bases separated the two germline ends. The CDR3 has 14 amino acids. Germline loops: CDR1 MNHNS, CDR2 SASEGT. The CDR3 is CASILRLWETEAFF. The CDR3 DNA sequence: TGTGCCAGCATCCTAAGGCTCTGGGAGACTGAAGCTTTCTTT.

The chain carries TRBV7-3 and TRBJ2-3; D not resolved. Germline loops: CDR1 SGHTA, CDR2 FQGTGA. The CDR3 has 13 amino acids. Trimming pared 3 bases from V and 2 bases from J, leaving 6 bases between. This chain's CDR3 is CASSLAITDTQYF. The DNA of the CDR3 is TGTGCCAGCAGCTTGGCGATCACAGATACGCAGTATTTT.

The chain couples TRBV14 to TRBJ2-7; tentative D call: TRBD2 (5 bases). Trimming left V 0 bases short and J 2 bases short, with 11 bases between. The CDR3 runs to 15 residues. Germline V lookup: CDR1 SGHDN, CDR2 FVKESK. CDR3 amino acids: CASSQDPSRPYEQYF. The CDR3 DNA reads TGTGCCAGCAGCCAAGATCCTAGCCGACCCTACGAGCAGTACTTC.

The chain recombines TRBV13 with TRBJ2-1, with D maybe TRBD1 (5 bases). The V end was cut by 5 bases, the J end by 0 bases, with 11 bases between. The CDR3 is 15 residues long. Germline V gene data show CDR1 as PRHDT and CDR2 as FYEKMQ (reference sequence). The CDR3 protein is CASSRQSRSYNEQFF. The CDR3 coding sequence is TGTGCCAGCAGCCGACAGTCACGCTCCTACAATGAGCAGTTCTTC.

This chain uses TRBV28 with TRBJ1-5, with 7 bases identical to TRBD1. Germline CDR1 MDHEN, CDR2 SYDVKM. V lost 7 bases to trimming and J lost 2 bases; unmatched junction nucleotides: 5. The CDR3 extends over 14 amino acids. In DNA, the CDR3 is TGTGCCAGCAAAGAACAGGGGCGCAATCAGCCCCAGCATTTT. It translates to CASKEQGRNQPQHF.

Here the CDR3 reads CACGQGGGQPQHF. CDR3 coding DNA: TGTGCCTGTGGACAGGGAGGAGGTCAGCCCCAGCATTTT. The rearrangement links TRBV13 to TRBJ1-5, with 8 bases aligning to TRBD1. Per the germline V gene, CDR1 is PRHDT and CDR2 is FYEKMQ (reference sequence). The CDR3 consists of 13 residues. V gave up 11 bases and J gave up 6 bases; unmatched junction bases: 9.

This chain joins TRBV19 and TRBJ2-3; perhaps TRBD2 as D (6 bases). The CDR3 runs to 16 residues. Trimming left V 1 base short and J 2 bases short, with 13 bases between. Germline lookup yields CDR1 LNHDA and CDR2 SQIVND (reference sequence). The CDR3 DNA sequence: TGTGCCAGTAGTATAGGGCCTAGCGAGTACACAGATACGCAGTATTTT. As protein: CASSIGPSEYTDTQYF.

J is TRBJ2-7 and V is TRBV6-1; 7 nucleotides match TRBD1. CDR3 size: 14 residues. J lost 0 bases, V lost 5 bases, and 4 bases had no gene match. The V gene's germline CDR1 is MNHNS and CDR2 SASEGT. The CDR3 loop reads CASSTDRSSYEQYF. CDR3 sequence (DNA): TGTGCCAGCAGTACGGACAGGAGCTCCTACGAGCAGTACTTC.

This rearrangement joins TRBV2 to TRBJ2-6, with D possibly TRBD2 on 6 matching bases. CDR1 and CDR2 (germline): SNHLY, FYNNEI. V lost 8 bases to trimming and J lost 1 base, with 9 bases between them. The CDR3 has 14 residues. CDR3 in DNA: TGTGCCAGCGGCCGGGAGTCTGGGGCCAACGTCCTGACTTTC. This encodes CASGRESGANVLTF.

This chain joins TRBV7-9 and TRBJ1-5; D is uncertain. The CDR3 extends over 15 amino acids. Trimming pared 1 base from V and 3 bases from J, leaving 10 bases between. Germline CDR1 is SEHNR and CDR2 is FQNEAQ (reference sequence). DNA of the CDR3: TGTGCCAGCAGCTTAGGATTTGGGAACAATCAGCCCCAGCATTTT. It yields the protein CASSLGFGNNQPQHF.

This clone came up a few times. The chain carries TRBV28 and TRBJ1-2, with 10 bases that match TRBD1. CDR3 length equals 15 residues. J lost 4 bases, V lost 1 base, and 3 bases had no gene match. Germline values: CDR1 MDHEN, CDR2 SYDVKM. The CDR3 region has the DNA TGTGCCAGCAGTTTATCGGGGACAGGGGCCTATGGCTACACCTTC. Encoded protein: CASSLSGTGAYGYTF.

The chain employs TRBV5-1 and TRBJ2-7, with 9 bases lining up with TRBD1. Germline V lookup: CDR1 SGHRS, CDR2 YFSETQ. The CDR3 has 14 residues. With V trimmed by 3 bases and J by 6 bases, 7 bases remained unmatched. The CDR3, as DNA: TGCGCCAGCAGCTACCTACTACAGGGGGCCGAGCAGTACTTC. Its protein product is CASSYLLQGAEQYF.

V gene TRBV28 combines with J gene TRBJ2-1; 10 bases are shared with TRBD2. V shed 8 bases, J shed 1 base, and the junction held 5 bases outside the gene matches. Germline assignment: CDR1 MDHEN and CDR2 SYDVKM. The CDR3 totals 15 residues. The chain's CDR3 is CASRSGGASYNEQFF. The CDR3 nucleotides are TGTGCCAGCCGCAGCGGGGGGGCGTCCTACAATGAGCAGTTCTTC.